A single sample gave rise to the 22 T cell receptor beta chains below, sequenced in a study of Graves' ophthalmopathy and Graves' hyperthyroidism. Amplification from RNA transcripts yielded the TCR beta CDR3 regions. First-round RT-PCR used HTBI primers; second-round multiplex PCR followed. MiXCR was run by TCRdb on the multiplex PCR reads, yielding one entry per CDR3 protein. The profile shows under 400,000 distinct CDR3 sequences, 15% to 20% of them singletons. Sequencing was done on a sample of peripheral blood. The receptors originated from an adult man with Graves' ophthalmopathy.

This clonotype was counted at least ten times. This may arise from a read error, as a much more abundant clone is one base away. This chain links TRBV5-1 with TRBJ2-7, with D unresolved. CDR3 length: 14 residues. From germline, CDR1 is SGHRS and CDR2 YFSETQ. CDR3 amino acids: CASSLVPSSHEQYF. CDR3 nucleotides: TGCGCCAGCAGCTTGGTGCCGTCCTCCCACGAGCAGTACTTC.

This clonotype was counted many times. V is TRBV12-3 or TRBV12-4 and J is TRBJ1-2; no definite D call. V shed 2 bases and J shed 8 bases, with 12 bases lying between them. The CDR3 extends over 13 amino acids. The chain's CDR3 is CASSLSGRRGYTF. Written as DNA, the CDR3 is TGTGCCAGCAGTTTATCGGGCAGAAGGGGCTACACCTTC.

This clonotype showed up many times. This chain uses TRBV10-3 with TRBJ2-5; TRBD1 or TRBD2 may be the D gene (6 bases each). The CDR3 runs 14 residues. Germline CDR1 ENHRY, CDR2 SYGVKD. Trimming took 6 bases from V and 7 from J, leaving 18 bases between them. CDR3 DNA: TGTGCCATCAGAGCCAGGGGCGGGGATGGGACCCAGTACTTC. Its translation is CAIRARGGDGTQYF.

This clonotype showed up many times. The V and J genes are TRBV20-1 and TRBJ1-1; TRBD1 aligns across 7 bases. Germline-derived CDR1 and CDR2 are DFQATT and SNEGSKA (reference sequence). Trimming removed 5 bases from V and 3 bases from J; junction bases left unmatched: 6. The CDR3 spans 13 residues. CDR3 in amino acids: CSAPGGSDTEAFF. The CDR3 DNA reads TGCAGTGCTCCAGGGGGTTCAGACACTGAAGCTTTCTTT.

This clonotype was found many times. This chain connects TRBV4-2 to TRBJ2-7, with D unclear. Germline values: CDR1 LGHNA, CDR2 YNFKEQ. V was pared by 1 base and J by 3 bases, with 13 bases between. The length of the CDR3 is 15 residues. In DNA form, the CDR3 reads TGTGCCAGCAGCCAAGGACACGGCAGTAACTACGAGCAGTACTTC. It translates to CASSQGHGSNYEQYF.

This clonotype was counted ten times or more. CDR3 DNA sequence: TGTGCCAGCAGGGTGGGGGACTATGGCTACACCTTC. It specifies CASRVGDYGYTF. The chain is built from TRBV12-3 or TRBV12-4 and TRBJ1-2, with D maybe TRBD1 (5 bases). There are 12 residues in the CDR3. The V and J ends lost 6 bases and 3 bases respectively, with 8 bases between them.

This clonotype has a count of ten or more. The chain links TRBV5-1 to TRBJ1-2; no clear D gene. The germline gives CDR1 SGHRS, CDR2 YFSETQ. CDR3 length: 16 amino acids. The V end was cut by 5 bases, the J end by 4 bases, with 21 bases between. CDR3 sequence: CASSSGVGSPSYGYTF. The CDR3 bases are TGCGCCAGCAGTTCGGGAGTCGGCTCCCCTAGCTATGGCTACACCTTC.

The genes are TRBV10-3 and TRBJ2-2; D call uncertain. Trimming shortened V by 0 bases and J by 1 base, and 6 bases separated the two germline ends. The CDR3 runs 15 residues. Germline V CDR1 and CDR2: ENHRY, SYGVKD. CDR3 nucleotides: TGTGCCATCAGTGAGTCCCCAGGGAACACCGGGGAGCTGTTTTTT. Amino acid sequence: CAISESPGNTGELFF.

This clonotype was seen at least ten times. V gene TRBV20-1 combines with J gene TRBJ2-5, with 8 bases fitting TRBD2. Per the germline V gene, CDR1 is DFQATT and CDR2 is SNEGSKA (reference sequence). This CDR3 region has 15 residues. V was clipped by 6 bases and J by 4 bases; unmatched bases: 13. The CDR3 nucleotides read TGCAGTGCCAGTCCGGGACTAGTGTCAGGAGAGACCCAGTACTTC. Amino acids: CSASPGLVSGETQYF.

The chain recombines TRBV29-1 with TRBJ1-1, with 9 bases fitting TRBD1. The germline V gene encodes CDR1 SQVTM and CDR2 ANQGSEA. The ends lost 2 bases at V and 4 bases at J; junction bases unmatched: 2. The CDR3 sequence is 13 residues long. CDR3 sequence: CSVEQTGGTEAFF. The CDR3 DNA sequence: TGCAGCGTTGAACAGACAGGGGGCACTGAAGCTTTCTTT.

This clonotype was observed many times. The rearrangement uses TRBV7-8 and TRBJ2-5; D is unclear. V shed 0 bases and J shed 11 bases, with 13 bases lying between them. This CDR3 comprises 13 residues. Germline loops: CDR1 SGHVS, CDR2 FQNEAQ. The CDR3 region has the DNA TGTGCCAGCAGCTTAGCCAGGCACACGTCTCAGTACTTC. This gives the protein CASSLARHTSQYF.

This clonotype was recorded at least ten times. The chain links TRBV11-2 to TRBJ2-2; TRBD1 might be the D (6 bases). The V gene's germline CDR1 is SGHAT and CDR2 FQNNGV. Trimming shortened V by 5 bases and J by 6 bases, and 16 bases separated the two germline ends. The CDR3 is 15 amino acids. CDR3 coding DNA: TGTGCCAGCAGCCCACCTACCAGGGGACCCGGGGAGCTGTTTTTT. It is translated as CASSPPTRGPGELFF.

This clonotype was seen ten or more times. The J gene is TRBJ1-1, the V gene TRBV6-2 or TRBV6-3; D unresolved. The V and J ends lost 0 bases and 0 bases respectively, with 8 bases between them. Germline V lookup: CDR1 MNHEY, CDR2 SVGEGT. CDR3 size: 15 residues. The CDR3 sequence: CASSYSREMNTEAFF. In nucleotides, the CDR3 is TGTGCCAGCAGTTACTCGAGGGAGATGAACACTGAAGCTTTCTTT.

Here the CDR3 DNA reads TGTGCCAGCAGTTTAAGGGGTGCCCTAACCATCTATGGCTACACCTTC. Translating it yields CASSLRGALTIYGYTF. The chain combines TRBV28 with TRBJ1-2; perhaps TRBD1 as D (5 bases). Trimming took off 2 bases at V and 4 bases at J, with 17 bases between the two ends. This CDR3 contains 16 residues. CDR1 and CDR2 (germline): MDHEN, SYDVKM.

The table lists this clonotype with a few counts. The chain employs TRBV3-1 and TRBJ1-6, with D perhaps matching TRBD1 (6 bases). The V end was cut by 0 bases, the J end by 7 bases, with 13 bases between. Germline CDR1 is LGHDT and CDR2 is YNNKEL (reference sequence). The CDR3 is 16 residues long. The CDR3 spells CASSQDPGARNSPLHF. CDR3 DNA: TGTGCCAGCAGCCAAGATCCGGGGGCCCGAAATTCACCCCTCCACTTT. The complete variable domain, with remaining parts taken from reference TRBV3-1 and TRBJ1-6, reads DTAVSQTPKYLVTQMGNDKSIKCEQNLGHDTMYWYKQDSKKFLKIMFSYNNKELIINETVPNRFSPKSPDKAHLNLHINSLELGDSAVYFCASSQDPGARNSPLHFGNGTRLTVT.

This clonotype was detected many times. The chain couples TRBV12-3 or TRBV12-4 to TRBJ2-5; TRBD1 matches 7 bases. The CDR3 is made up of 16 amino acids. The V segment lost 5 bases and the J segment 5 bases; nucleotides outside the gene matches: 14. Written as DNA, the CDR3 is TGTGCCAGCAGTCCCGGGCCCAACAGGGGCGGGGAGACCCAGTACTTC. Amino acid sequence: CASSPGPNRGGETQYF.

The CDR3 protein is CASSPLYRDQPQHF. In DNA, the CDR3 is TGTGCCAGCAGTCCCCTATACAGGGATCAGCCCCAGCATTTT. The V call is TRBV12-3 or TRBV12-4, the J call TRBJ1-5; a possible D gene is TRBD1 (6 bases). This CDR3 contains 14 residues. Trimming took 5 bases from V and 5 from J, leaving 13 bases between them.

This clonotype was observed a handful of times. The V and J genes are TRBV7-8 and TRBJ1-2; 12 bases agree with TRBD1. CDR1 and CDR2 from the germline V gene are SGHVS and FQNEAQ. V lost 2 bases to trimming and J lost 2 bases; unmatched junction nucleotides: 6. CDR3 length: 17 residues. In DNA form, the CDR3 reads TGTGCCAGCAGCTTACGGGACAGGGGGCTACTAAACTATGGCTACACCTTC. As protein: CASSLRDRGLLNYGYTF.

This clonotype was seen many times. This chain uses TRBV6-2 or TRBV6-3 with TRBJ1-2; D may be TRBD1 (5 bases). CDR3 length: 13 residues. Germline V gene data show CDR1 as MNHEY and CDR2 as SVGEGT. V shed 2 bases and J shed 8 bases, with 12 bases lying between them. CDR3 protein: CASSYGPGIGYTF. The CDR3 nucleotides read TGTGCCAGCAGTTACGGTCCAGGGATCGGCTACACCTTC.

This chain connects TRBV12-3 or TRBV12-4 to TRBJ1-1, with unresolved D. The CDR3 has 11 residues. Between the trimmed V and J ends, which lost 5 bases and 4 bases, there was a span of 5 bases. CDR3 amino acids: CASSVFTEAFF. CDR3 in DNA: TGTGCCAGCAGTGTTTTCACTGAAGCTTTCTTT.

The J gene is TRBJ1-2, the V gene TRBV20-1; 9 bases map to TRBD1. The CDR3 spans 12 residues. J lost 8 bases, V lost 5 bases, and 6 bases had no gene match. CDR1 and CDR2 (germline): DFQATT, SNEGSKA (reference sequence). In nucleotides, the CDR3 is TGCAGTGCTCCCCGGACAGGGGAAGGCTACACCTTC. Translated, it gives CSAPRTGEGYTF.

This clonotype has ten or more counts. This rearrangement joins TRBV7-2 to TRBJ2-5; D is undetermined. V was pared by 6 bases and J by 1 base, with 9 bases between. The CDR3 length is 13 residues. The germline V gene has CDR1 SGHTA and CDR2 FQGNSA. The CDR3 nucleotides read TGTGCCAGCAGGAAAACGGCCCAAGAGACCCAGTACTTC. Translating it yields CASRKTAQETQYF.